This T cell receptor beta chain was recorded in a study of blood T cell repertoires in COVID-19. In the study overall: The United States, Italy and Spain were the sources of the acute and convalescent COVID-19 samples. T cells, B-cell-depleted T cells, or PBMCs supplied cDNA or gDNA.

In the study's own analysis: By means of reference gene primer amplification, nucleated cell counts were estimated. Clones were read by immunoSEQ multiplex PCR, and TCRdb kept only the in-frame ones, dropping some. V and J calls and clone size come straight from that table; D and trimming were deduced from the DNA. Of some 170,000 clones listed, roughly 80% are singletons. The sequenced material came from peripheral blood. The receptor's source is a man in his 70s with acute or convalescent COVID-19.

CDR3 sequence: CATSEGRGRTDTQYF. CDR3 DNA: TGTGCCACCAGTGAGGGGCGTGGGCGCACAGATACGCAGTATTTT. The chain joins TRBV24-1 to TRBJ2-3; D is possibly TRBD1 (5 bases). Germline V gene data show CDR1 as KGHDR and CDR2 as SFDVKD. The CDR3 runs to 15 residues. Trimming pared 4 bases from V and 1 base from J, leaving 11 bases between.